This TCR beta chain emerged from a study of blood T cell repertoires in COVID-19. Sequenced by immunoSEQ multiplex PCR; TCRdb stores in-frame clones only, minus some. The sample consists of roughly 140,000 clones, around 84% of them appearing once. The germline V and J ends were trimmed by 1 base and 0 bases, with 4 bases remaining between them. Germline CDR1 and CDR2: SNHLY and FYNNEI. The CDR3 is 14 residues long. This TCR derives from a man aged 55-75 years with active or convalescent COVID-19. V usage is TRBV2 and J usage is TRBJ1-3; D is undetermined. The sequenced sample consisted of peripheral blood. DNA for the CDR3: TGTGCCAGCAGTGAAGGCGGCTCTGGAAACACCATATATTTT. Its protein product is CASSEGGSGNTIYF.